The 6 T cell receptor beta chains below were found in one sample sequenced in a study of blood T cell repertoires in COVID-19. The assay was immunoSEQ multiplex PCR, and TCRdb's table has in-frame clones only and misses some. The sample comprises tens of thousands of clones, approximately 90% of which are singletons, and approximately 2.4% rests with the top ten. Sequencing was performed on peripheral blood. These TCRs come from a human donor in a cohort sampled during active COVID-19.

The chain couples TRBV5-1 to TRBJ2-3; 10 bases line up with TRBD2. With 0 bases clipped from V and 6 bases from J, the junction kept 4 bases outside the gene matches. This CDR3 has 15 residues. Per germline, CDR1 SGHRS and CDR2 YFSETQ. The CDR3 loop reads CASSLARTSGDTQYF. DNA of the CDR3: TGCGCCAGCAGCTTGGCCAGGACTAGCGGCGATACGCAGTATTTT.

This clone was found a few times. The chain links TRBV2 to TRBJ2-1; a possible D gene is TRBD1 (6 bases). V lost 5 bases and J 1 base, leaving 15 bases between the germline ends. This CDR3 comprises 16 residues. The germline V gene has CDR1 SNHLY and CDR2 FYNNEI. The CDR3 region has the DNA TGTGCCAGCAGTCTGATGGGGGCTGGGTCCTACAATGAGCAGTTCTTC. This encodes CASSLMGAGSYNEQFF.

The chain recombines TRBV27 with TRBJ2-3, with 10 bases that match TRBD1. V shed 5 bases, J shed 6 bases, and the junction held 8 bases outside the gene matches. Per germline, CDR1 MNHEY and CDR2 SMNVEV (reference sequence). There are 15 residues in the CDR3. The CDR3: CASSPRQGAVDTQYF. The CDR3 coding sequence is TGTGCCAGCAGTCCTCGACAGGGGGCTGTGGATACGCAGTATTTT.

The V gene is TRBV27, the J gene TRBJ1-2; a possible D gene is TRBD1 (6 bases). The V and J ends lost 11 bases and 3 bases respectively, with 16 bases between them. Germline V CDR1 and CDR2: MNHEY, SMNVEV (reference sequence). This CDR3 has 13 amino acids. The CDR3 coding sequence is TGTGCCTCCAGGGGCGGAATCTACTATGGCTACACCTTC. It translates to CASRGGIYYGYTF.

This sequence joins TRBV5-1 and TRBJ2-1, with D perhaps TRBD1 (5 bases). Per germline, CDR1 SGHRS and CDR2 YFSETQ. The V gene lost 0 bases and the J gene lost 8 bases, with 15 bases spanning the gap. The CDR3 is made up of 15 amino acids. CDR3 protein: CASSLVSGRGDEQFF. The CDR3 bases are TGCGCCAGCAGCTTGGTGTCAGGTAGGGGCGATGAGCAGTTCTTC.

The chain carries TRBV11-3 and TRBJ2-3; TRBD1 aligns across 7 bases. Looked up from germline, CDR1 is SGHNT and CDR2 is YENEEA. The CDR3 contains 19 residues. V lost 2 bases to trimming and J lost 4 bases; unmatched junction nucleotides: 18. The CDR3 coding sequence is TGTGCCAGCAGCTTAAGAGACAGGGCCATGGCCTTGACGGCAGATACGCAGTATTTT. This translates into CASSLRDRAMALTADTQYF.